A selection of T cell receptor beta chains follows, all from one sample in a study of regulatory T cells in long-lasting Graves disease. TCRdb reanalysed the multiplex PCR reads using MiXCR and keeps one entry per CDR3 protein. This sample has under 450,000 distinct CDR3 sequences, with 20% to 25% found just once. This material consisted of peripheral blood mononuclear cells (PBMCs), taken when the disease was refractory, from a patient treated with antithyroid drugs. The receptors were sampled from a woman aged 40 to 55 with Graves disease. Each CDR3 is given with its conserved first and last residue. Each record gives: D gene, J gene, clone size, V gene, CDR3 protein, CDR3 DNA. A D gene is named only where the DNA matches it firmly. For some rows the clone size is stated as once, few or many, or as a class when expanded; others skip it.

-	TRBJ2-4	-	TRBV11-2	CASSVTRGLGDIQYF	TGTGCCAGCAGCGTCACACGGGGGCTGGGAGACATTCAGTACTTC
-	TRBJ2-2	many	TRBV7-9	CASSFTANTGELFF	TGTGCCAGCAGCTTTACCGCGAACACCGGGGAGCTGTTTTTT
-	TRBJ1-1	many	TRBV6-1	CASSESGPLNTEAFF	TGTGCCAGCAGTGAATCGGGACCCCTGAACACTGAAGCTTTCTTT
-	TRBJ2-7	few	TRBV10-3	CAISKTKPGASAEEQYF	TGTGCCATCAGTAAGACGAAACCAGGGGCCTCGGCGGAGGAGCAGTACTTC
TRBD1	TRBJ2-5	many	TRBV28	CASSWDRGEETQYF	TGTGCCAGCAGTTGGGACAGGGGGGAAGAGACCCAGTACTTC
-	TRBJ2-7	many	TRBV2	CASKLTYEQYF	TGTGCCAGCAAGTTGACCTACGAGCAGTACTTC
TRBD2	TRBJ2-5	once	TRBV28	CASSQAASGSVGETQYF	TGTGCCAGCAGCCAAGCCGCTAGCGGGAGCGTGGGGGAGACCCAGTACTTC
-	TRBJ1-5	many	TRBV20-1	CSARGGYQPQHF	TGCAGTGCTAGAGGCGGATATCAGCCCCAGCATTTT
-	TRBJ2-3	-	TRBV28	CASSLGGQLSTDTQYF	TGTGCCAGCAGCCTCGGGGGACAGTTAAGCACAGATACGCAGTATTTT
-	TRBJ2-2	few	TRBV19	CASAGRRGPYSGTGELFF	TGTGCCAGCGCGGGAAGGAGGGGGCCGTATAGTGGCACCGGGGAGCTGTTTTTT
-	TRBJ1-2	few	TRBV5-1	CASARGKPNYGYTF	TGCGCCAGCGCCCGCGGGAAACCTAACTATGGCTACACCTTC
TRBD2	TRBJ2-1	-	TRBV27	CASSLLAGLYNEQFF	TGTGCCAGCAGTCTGCTAGCGGGCCTTTACAATGAGCAGTTCTTC
TRBD1	TRBJ1-5	-	TRBV12-3/TRBV12-4	CASSGTVVGGNQPQHF	TGTGCCAGCAGCGGGACAGTCGTTGGGGGCAATCAGCCCCAGCATTTT
TRBD1	TRBJ1-5	many	TRBV28	CASSFSGGLYQPQHF	TGTGCCAGCAGTTTTTCAGGGGGCCTGTATCAGCCCCAGCATTTT
-	TRBJ1-5	few	TRBV10-2	CASSATDRNQPQHF	TGCGCCAGCAGTGCAACAGACCGCAATCAGCCCCAGCATTTT
-	TRBJ2-7	few	TRBV9	CASSLGTKYEQYF	TGTGCCAGCAGCCTTGGGACCAAATACGAGCAGTACTTC
TRBD1	TRBJ2-6	many	TRBV6-5	CASSYSGQSSGANVLTF	TGTGCCAGCAGTTACTCGGGACAGAGCTCTGGGGCCAACGTCCTGACTTTC
TRBD1	TRBJ2-7	many	TRBV5-4	CASSYRDSSYEQYF	TGTGCCAGCAGCTACCGGGACAGCTCCTACGAGCAGTACTTC
TRBD2	TRBJ2-7	few	TRBV20-1	CNARLTSGTYEQYF	TGCAATGCTAGACTGACTAGCGGAACTTACGAGCAGTACTTC
-	TRBJ2-2	-	TRBV5-1	CASSLWEFNTGELFF	TGCGCCAGCAGCCTTTGGGAGTTTAACACCGGGGAGCTGTTTTTT
-	TRBJ2-7	many	TRBV6-2/TRBV6-3	CASSLRRASGEQYF	TGTGCCAGCAGTTTAAGAAGGGCCTCTGGCGAGCAGTACTTC
-	TRBJ2-7	many	TRBV5-1	CASSLGGLETYEQYF	TGCGCCAGCAGCTTGGGGGGACTCGAAACCTACGAGCAGTACTTC
-	TRBJ2-2	few	TRBV7-9	CASEYLETGELFF	TGTGCCAGTGAATACTTAGAAACCGGGGAGCTGTTTTTT
-	TRBJ1-4	many	TRBV6-2/TRBV6-3	CASSYDGEKLFF	TGTGCCAGCAGTTACGATGGGGAAAAACTGTTTTTT
TRBD1	TRBJ1-6	many	TRBV6-2/TRBV6-3	CASSYQPGTDDNSPLHF	TGTGCCAGCAGTTACCAACCCGGGACAGACGATAATTCACCCCTCCACTTT
-	TRBJ1-1	-	TRBV12-3/TRBV12-4	CASSLGGNIEAFF	TGTGCCAGCAGTTTAGGTGGTAACATTGAAGCTTTCTTT
-	TRBJ2-7	few	TRBV7-3	CASSLTAVTSYEQYF	TGTGCCAGCAGCTTAACGGCGGTTACCTCCTACGAGCAGTACTTC
TRBD1	TRBJ1-1	many	TRBV2	CASRAMDRKFTEAFF	TGTGCCAGCAGGGCCATGGACAGGAAGTTCACTGAAGCTTTCTTT
-	TRBJ1-2	-	TRBV27	CASSWGIGDGYTF	TGTGCCAGCAGTTGGGGGATAGGGGATGGCTACACCTTC
-	TRBJ1-2	few	TRBV10-3	CAISALGSGYTF	TGTGCCATCAGTGCTTTGGGTAGCGGCTACACCTTC
-	TRBJ1-1	few	TRBV30	CAWSLQDDTEAFF	TGTGCCTGGAGTTTACAGGATGACACTGAAGCTTTCTTT
-	TRBJ1-5	few	TRBV10-3	CAIRKTGNNQPQHF	TGTGCCATCAGGAAAACAGGGAACAATCAGCCCCAGCATTTT
-	TRBJ1-3	-	TRBV27	CASSTRGSGNTIYF	TGTGCCAGCTCTACCCGAGGCTCTGGAAACACCATATATTTT
TRBD2	TRBJ2-7	many	TRBV20-1	CSARDQAGRSTYEQYF	TGCAGTGCTAGAGATCAAGCGGGGAGGAGCACCTACGAGCAGTACTTC
TRBD2	TRBJ2-7	few	TRBV19	CASSNFSSGSLYEQYF	TGTGCCAGTAGTAATTTCAGCAGCGGGAGTTTGTACGAGCAGTACTTC
-	TRBJ2-7	many	TRBV27	CASSLFGWSATYEQYF	TGTGCCAGCAGTTTATTCGGCTGGAGCGCGACCTACGAGCAGTACTTC
-	TRBJ2-3	-	TRBV7-9	CASSLRQGRGDTQYF	TGTGCCAGCAGCCTCCGACAGGGGAGGGGAGATACGCAGTATTTT
-	TRBJ1-1	many	TRBV29-1	CSVDREETNTEAFF	TGCAGCGTTGATCGGGAGGAGACGAACACTGAAGCTTTCTTT
-	TRBJ1-1	few	TRBV5-1	CASSFEGSTEAFF	TGCGCCAGCAGCTTTGAAGGTAGCACTGAAGCTTTCTTT
-	TRBJ2-7	-	TRBV20-1	CSARDSYEQYF	TGCAGTGCTAGGGATTCCTACGAGCAGTACTTC
-	TRBJ1-5	few	TRBV6-1	CASRPDRSNQPQHF	TGTGCCAGCAGACCGGACAGATCCAATCAGCCCCAGCATTTT
TRBD2	TRBJ2-7	many	TRBV18	CASSPGREGPGEQYF	TGTGCCAGCTCACCAGGGCGGGAGGGCCCCGGGGAGCAGTACTTC
TRBD1	TRBJ1-6	many	TRBV20-1	CSAPSNRGANSPLHF	TGCAGTGCTCCCAGCAACAGGGGGGCGAATTCACCCCTCCACTTT
-	TRBJ2-6	once	TRBV27	CASSLYPQVSGANVLTF	TGTGCCAGCAGTTTATATCCACAGGTCTCTGGGGCCAACGTCCTGACTTTC
TRBD2	TRBJ2-7	few	TRBV5-6	CASSSGLPYEQYF	TGTGCCAGCAGCTCGGGACTACCTTACGAGCAGTACTTC